In its sample, the clone carrying this T cell receptor beta chain was seen many times. Its antigen is undetermined. These data come from a study of response to subunit inactivated influenza vaccine. The CDR3 totals 11 residues. Germline V CDR1 and CDR2: SNHLY, FYNNEI. Trimming took 8 bases from V and 4 from J, leaving 9 bases between them. TCRdb redid the calling of the RT-PCR reads with MiXCR, one entry per CDR3 protein. The data show roughly 500,000 distinct CDR3 sequences, more than 15% seen once. General observations from the study: Few additional T cells are recruited per seasonal influenza vaccination, authors suggested.

The V call is TRBV2, the J call TRBJ2-7; a weak D match, TRBD1 (5 bases). This clonotype was sampled from a man aged 50-75 years who received an inactivated influenza vaccine. The sample here was CD4+ T cells sorted from PBMCs, taken roughly 24 months after vaccination. The CDR3 nucleotides read TGTGCCAGCCGACAGACTTACGAGCAGTACTTC. It translates to CASRQTYEQYF.